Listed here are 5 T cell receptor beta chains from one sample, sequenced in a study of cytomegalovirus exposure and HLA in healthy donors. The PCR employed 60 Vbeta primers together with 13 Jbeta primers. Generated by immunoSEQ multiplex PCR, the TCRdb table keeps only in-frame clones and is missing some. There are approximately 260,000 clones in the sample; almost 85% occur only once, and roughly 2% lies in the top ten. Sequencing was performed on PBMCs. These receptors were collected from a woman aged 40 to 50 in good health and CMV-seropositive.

The CDR3 spells CASSHLTGGTYNEQFF. CDR3 DNA sequence: TGTGCCAGCAGCCACCTAACGGGAGGAACCTACAATGAGCAGTTCTTC. The chain has TRBV13 and TRBJ2-1, with 7 bases aligning to TRBD2. V trimming: 5 bases; J trimming: 2 bases; junction bases outside the gene matches: 9. The CDR3 is made up of 16 amino acids. Germline CDR1 is PRHDT and CDR2 is FYEKMQ (reference sequence).

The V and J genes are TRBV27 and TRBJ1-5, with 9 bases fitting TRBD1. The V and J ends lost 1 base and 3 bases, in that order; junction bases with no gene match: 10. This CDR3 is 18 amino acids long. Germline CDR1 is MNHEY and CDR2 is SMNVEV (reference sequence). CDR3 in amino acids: CASSLYPPTGGVNQPQHF. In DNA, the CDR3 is TGTGCCAGCAGTTTATACCCACCCACAGGGGGCGTCAATCAGCCCCAGCATTTT.

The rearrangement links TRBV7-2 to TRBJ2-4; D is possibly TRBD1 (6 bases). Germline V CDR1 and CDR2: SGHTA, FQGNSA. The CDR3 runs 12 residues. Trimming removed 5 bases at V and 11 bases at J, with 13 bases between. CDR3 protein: CASSIGRGFQYF. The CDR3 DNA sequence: TGTGCCAGCAGCATAGGCAGGGGATTTCAGTACTTC.

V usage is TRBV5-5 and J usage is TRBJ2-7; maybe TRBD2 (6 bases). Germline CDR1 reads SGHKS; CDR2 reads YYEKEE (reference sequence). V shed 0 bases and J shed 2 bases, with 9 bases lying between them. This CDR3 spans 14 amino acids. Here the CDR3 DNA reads TGTGCCAGCAGCTTGGCAGCGGGTCCCTACGAGCAGTACTTC. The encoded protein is CASSLAAGPYEQYF.

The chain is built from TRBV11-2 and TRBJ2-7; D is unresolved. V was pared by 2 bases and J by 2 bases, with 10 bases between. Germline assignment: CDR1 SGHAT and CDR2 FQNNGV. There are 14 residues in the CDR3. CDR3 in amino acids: CASSLSLLPYEQYF. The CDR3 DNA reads TGTGCCAGCAGCTTAAGTCTATTACCCTACGAGCAGTACTTC.